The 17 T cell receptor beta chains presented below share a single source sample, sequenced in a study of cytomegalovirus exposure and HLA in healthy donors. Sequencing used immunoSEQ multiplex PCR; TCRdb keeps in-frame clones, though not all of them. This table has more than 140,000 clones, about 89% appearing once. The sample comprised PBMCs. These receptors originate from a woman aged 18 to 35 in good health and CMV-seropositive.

DNA of the CDR3: TGTGCCAGCAGCGTAGGACTAGCGGGAGTAGCTGAGCAGTTCTTC. Translation gives CASSVGLAGVAEQFF. V gene TRBV9 combines with J gene TRBJ2-1; 12 nucleotides line up with TRBD2. The V gene's germline CDR1 is SGDLS and CDR2 YYNGEE. V was clipped by 0 bases and J by 9 bases; unmatched bases: 4. This CDR3 has 15 amino acids.

The CDR3 sequence: CASSLGLAGGTGELFF. In DNA, the CDR3 is TGTGCCAGCAGCTTAGGGCTAGCGGGAGGTACCGGGGAGCTGTTTTTT. The V gene is TRBV7-3, the J gene TRBJ2-2; 11 nucleotides agree with TRBD2. Germline CDR1 and CDR2: SGHTA and FQGTGA. The CDR3 runs to 16 residues. Losses at the gene ends were 2 bases for V and 5 bases for J; bases not matched to a gene: 4.

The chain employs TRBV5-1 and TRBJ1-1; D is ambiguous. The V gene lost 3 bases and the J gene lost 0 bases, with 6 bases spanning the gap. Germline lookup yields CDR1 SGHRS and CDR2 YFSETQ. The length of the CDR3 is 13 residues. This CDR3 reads CASSSNMNTEAFF. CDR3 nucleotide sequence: TGCGCCAGCAGCTCAAACATGAACACTGAAGCTTTCTTT. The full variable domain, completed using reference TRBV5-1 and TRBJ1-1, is KAGVTQTPRYLIKTRGQQVTLSCSPISGHRSVSWYQQTPGQGLQFLFEYFSETQRNKGNFPGRFSGRQFSNSRSEMNVSTLELGDSALYLCASSSNMNTEAFFGQGTRLTVV.

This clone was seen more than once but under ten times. As DNA, the CDR3 is TGCGCCAGCAGCTTAGAGAGCACCGGGGAGCTGTTTTTT. Protein: CASSLESTGELFF. The chain recombines TRBV5-1 with TRBJ2-2, with no clear D. CDR1 is SGHRS and CDR2 is YFSETQ in the germline V gene. V was pared by 2 bases and J by 4 bases, with 6 bases between. This CDR3 has 13 residues.

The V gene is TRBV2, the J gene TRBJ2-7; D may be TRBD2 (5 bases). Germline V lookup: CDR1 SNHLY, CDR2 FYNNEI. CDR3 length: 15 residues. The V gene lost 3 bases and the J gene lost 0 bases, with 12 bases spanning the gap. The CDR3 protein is CASSDFKRNSYEQYF. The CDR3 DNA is TGTGCCAGCAGTGACTTTAAGCGGAACTCCTACGAGCAGTACTTC.

The CDR3 sequence is CATGGIGYEQYF. For the CDR3, the DNA is TGTGCCACGGGGGGGATTGGGTACGAGCAGTACTTC. The gene calls are TRBV28 and TRBJ2-7; 8 bases line up with TRBD2. With 10 bases clipped from V and 4 bases from J, the junction kept 6 bases outside the gene matches. The CDR3 consists of 12 residues. Germline values: CDR1 MDHEN, CDR2 SYDVKM.

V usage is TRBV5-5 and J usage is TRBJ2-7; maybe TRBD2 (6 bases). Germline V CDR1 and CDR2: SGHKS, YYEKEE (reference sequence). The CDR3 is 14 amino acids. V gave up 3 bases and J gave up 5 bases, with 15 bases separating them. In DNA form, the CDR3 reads TGTGCCAGCAGCTCTCTTTGGTCGGGGGACGAGCAGTACTTC. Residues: CASSSLWSGDEQYF.

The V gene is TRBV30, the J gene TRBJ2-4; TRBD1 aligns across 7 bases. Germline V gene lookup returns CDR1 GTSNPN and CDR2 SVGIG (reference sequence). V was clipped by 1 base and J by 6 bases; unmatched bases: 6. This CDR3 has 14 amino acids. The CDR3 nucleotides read TGTGCCTGGAGTGAGACCGGGACAGTAAACATTCAGTACTTC. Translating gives CAWSETGTVNIQYF.

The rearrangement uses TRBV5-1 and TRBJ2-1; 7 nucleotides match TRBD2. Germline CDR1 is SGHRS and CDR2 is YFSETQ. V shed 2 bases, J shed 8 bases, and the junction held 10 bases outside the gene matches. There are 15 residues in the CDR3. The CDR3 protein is CASSFWREKGDEQFF. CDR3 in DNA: TGCGCCAGCAGCTTTTGGCGGGAGAAAGGTGATGAGCAGTTCTTC.

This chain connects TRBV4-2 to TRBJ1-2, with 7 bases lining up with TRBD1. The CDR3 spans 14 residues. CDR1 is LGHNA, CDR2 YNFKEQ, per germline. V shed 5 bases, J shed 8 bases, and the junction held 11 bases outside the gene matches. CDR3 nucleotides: TGTGCCAGCAGCTCACCCGGGACAGAGTCCGGCTACACCTTC. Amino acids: CASSSPGTESGYTF.

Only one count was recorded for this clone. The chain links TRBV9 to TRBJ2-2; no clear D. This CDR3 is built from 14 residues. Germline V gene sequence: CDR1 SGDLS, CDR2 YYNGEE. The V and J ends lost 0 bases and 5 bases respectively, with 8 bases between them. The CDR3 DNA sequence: TGTGCCAGCAGCGTAGTGAGCAAAACCGGGGAGCTGTTTTTT. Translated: CASSVVSKTGELFF.

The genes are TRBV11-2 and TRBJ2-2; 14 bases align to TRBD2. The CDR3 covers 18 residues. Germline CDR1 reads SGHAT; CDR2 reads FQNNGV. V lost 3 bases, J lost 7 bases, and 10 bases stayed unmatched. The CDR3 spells CASSFLRTSGRSGGELFF. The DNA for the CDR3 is TGTGCCAGCAGCTTCCTTAGGACTAGCGGGAGGAGTGGCGGGGAGCTGTTTTTT.

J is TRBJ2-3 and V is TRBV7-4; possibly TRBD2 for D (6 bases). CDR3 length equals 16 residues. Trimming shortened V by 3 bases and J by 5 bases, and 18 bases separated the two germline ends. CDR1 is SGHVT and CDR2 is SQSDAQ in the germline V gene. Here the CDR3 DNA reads TGTGCCAGCAGCTTTGACCCGGGACTCCGCGGAGATACGCAGTATTTT. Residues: CASSFDPGLRGDTQYF.

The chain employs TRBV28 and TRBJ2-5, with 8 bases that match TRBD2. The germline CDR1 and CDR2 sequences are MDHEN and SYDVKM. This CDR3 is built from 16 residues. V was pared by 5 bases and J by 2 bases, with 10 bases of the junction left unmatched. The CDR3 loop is CASSPGGAPNQETQYF. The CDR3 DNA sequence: TGTGCCAGCAGTCCGGGGGGGGCACCTAATCAAGAGACCCAGTACTTC.

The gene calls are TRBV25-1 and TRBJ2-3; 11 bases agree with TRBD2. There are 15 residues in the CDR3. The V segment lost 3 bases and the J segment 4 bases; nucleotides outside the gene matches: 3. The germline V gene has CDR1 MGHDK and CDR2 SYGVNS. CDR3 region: CASSDTSGSPDTQYF. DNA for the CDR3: TGTGCCAGCAGTGACACTAGCGGGAGTCCAGATACGCAGTATTTT.

The CDR3, as DNA: TGCAGCGCTCGACTAGCGGGAGGGTGGACCGGGGAGCTGTTTTTT. Translation gives CSARLAGGWTGELFF. The chain uses TRBV29-1 and TRBJ2-2; TRBD2 matches at 14 bases. The germline V gene has CDR1 SQVTM and CDR2 ANQGSEA. This CDR3 region has 15 residues. V dropped 7 bases and J dropped 5; count of bases not matched to a gene: 6.

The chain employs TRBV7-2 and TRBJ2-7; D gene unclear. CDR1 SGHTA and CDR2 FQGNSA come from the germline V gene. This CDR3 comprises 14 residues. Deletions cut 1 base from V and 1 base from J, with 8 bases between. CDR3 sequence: CASSLGTGSYEQYF. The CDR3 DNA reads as TGTGCCAGCAGCTTAGGAACGGGTTCCTACGAGCAGTACTTC.